Shown below are 24 T cell receptor beta chains from a single sample sequenced in a study of blood T cell repertoires in COVID-19. The method was immunoSEQ multiplex PCR; TCRdb's version includes in-frame clones alone and lacks a portion of them. The top ten clones hold about 1.6% of a sample with about 300,000 clones, roughly 82% of them seen once. The specimen was peripheral blood. These receptors all stem from a woman aged 45-65 years with acute or convalescent COVID-19.

This chain joins TRBV5-1 and TRBJ2-3, with 10 positions matching TRBD1. Trimming cost V 6 bases and J 4 bases; bases outside gene matches: 8. CDR1 is SGHRS and CDR2 is YFSETQ in the germline V gene. The CDR3 is 15 residues long. The CDR3 nucleotides read TGCGCCAGCATCCGCGGGACAGGGGACCCAGATACGCAGTATTTT. This encodes CASIRGTGDPDTQYF.

The V gene is TRBV4-1, the J gene TRBJ2-1; 7 bases map to TRBD1. Germline trimming cut 0 bases from V and 6 bases from J; bases unmatched to any gene: 2. Germline V lookup: CDR1 MGHRA, CDR2 YSYEKL. This CDR3 has 14 amino acids. The CDR3 DNA is TGCGCCAGCAGCCAAGATGGGACAGTCAATGAGCAGTTCTTC. This gives the protein CASSQDGTVNEQFF.

CDR3 sequence (DNA): TGTGCCAGCAGCGTAGGGGCCCGAGGGGGTAATGAAAAACTGTTTTTT. Residues: CASSVGARGGNEKLFF. The chain uses TRBV9 and TRBJ1-4; possibly TRBD1 for D (6 bases). The CDR3 extends over 16 amino acids. The germline V gene encodes CDR1 SGDLS and CDR2 YYNGEE. Deletions cut 0 bases from V and 4 bases from J, with 13 bases between.

This clone appeared once. The chain uses TRBV27 and TRBJ2-1, with 12 bases lining up with TRBD2. The CDR3 has 14 amino acids. Germline V gene data show CDR1 as MNHEY and CDR2 as SMNVEV (reference sequence). V lost 7 bases and J lost 7; bases outside the gene matches: 5. CDR3 DNA sequence: TGTGCCAGCACTCTAGCGGGAGGGCCTAATGAGCAGTTCTTC. Encoded protein: CASTLAGGPNEQFF.

V gene TRBV5-1 combines with J gene TRBJ1-2; tentatively, D is TRBD1 (6 bases). V was trimmed by 0 bases and J by 6 bases, leaving 12 bases between them. Germline CDR1 SGHRS, CDR2 YFSETQ. The CDR3 sequence is 14 residues long. DNA of the CDR3: TGCGCCAGCAGCTTGGCCCACAGGGAAGATGGCTACACCTTC. The encoded protein is CASSLAHREDGYTF.

The chain employs TRBV15 and TRBJ1-5; 7 bases line up with TRBD1. Per the germline V gene, CDR1 is LNHNV and CDR2 is YYDKDF (reference sequence). Trimming cost V 3 bases and J 4 bases; bases outside gene matches: 3. The CDR3 extends over 14 amino acids. The CDR3 is CATSSYRGNQPQHF. As DNA, the CDR3 is TGTGCCACCAGCAGCTACAGGGGTAATCAGCCCCAGCATTTT.

This clone has just one count. The V gene is TRBV7-2, the J gene TRBJ2-1, with D possibly being TRBD2 (6 bases). CDR1 is SGHTA and CDR2 is FQGNSA in the germline V gene. CDR3 size: 15 residues. With 5 bases removed from V and 3 bases from J, the gap between germline ends came to 14 bases. CDR3 sequence reads: CASSPEGRDYNEQFF. The CDR3 DNA reads TGTGCCAGCAGCCCGGAGGGGCGGGACTACAATGAGCAGTTCTTC.

Only one count was recorded for this clone. The chain carries TRBV28 and TRBJ1-3, with TRBD1 matching 7 bases. This CDR3 spans 12 amino acids. The V and J ends lost 10 bases and 3 bases, in that order; junction bases with no gene match: 3. Germline V gene sequence: CDR1 MDHEN, CDR2 SYDVKM. The CDR3 spells CATRGLGNTIYF. CDR3 coding DNA: TGTGCCACGAGGGGGCTTGGAAACACCATATATTTT.

This sequence joins TRBV4-1 and TRBJ1-2; 7 bases are shared with TRBD1. Germline assignment: CDR1 MGHRA and CDR2 YSYEKL. V shed 6 bases and J 1 base; nucleotides not matched to a gene: 11. This CDR3 comprises 16 residues. CDR3 nucleotides: TGCGCCAGCAGATCTCTCCGCGACAGGGTTAACTATGGCTACACCTTC. This gives the protein CASRSLRDRVNYGYTF.

This chain uses TRBV27 with TRBJ2-7; TRBD1 might be the D (6 bases). This CDR3 region has 14 residues. Trimming removed 4 bases from V and 5 bases from J, with 15 bases in between. Germline CDR1 MNHEY, CDR2 SMNVEV (reference sequence). CDR3 in amino acids: CASSSLARGDEQYF. CDR3 bases: TGTGCCAGCAGTTCTTTGGCCAGGGGAGACGAGCAGTACTTC.

The rearrangement links TRBV9 to TRBJ2-3; 12 bases line up with TRBD2. The CDR3 runs 16 residues. Germline CDR1 SGDLS, CDR2 YYNGEE. V lost 4 bases, J lost 6 bases, and 9 bases stayed unmatched. The CDR3 spells CASSTTSGRPLDTQYF. For the CDR3, the DNA is TGTGCCAGCAGCACTACTAGCGGGAGGCCCCTTGATACGCAGTATTTT.

A few counts support this clone. The chain couples TRBV20-1 to TRBJ2-2, with a tentative D call TRBD2 (5 bases). Trimming cost V 3 bases and J 4 bases, with 12 bases left between them. The CDR3 spans 14 residues. In germline, CDR1 is DFQATT, CDR2 SNEGSKA (reference sequence). The CDR3 region has the DNA TGCAGTGCTAGTCCGGACTCGGGCACCGGGGAGCTGTTTTTT. This translates into CSASPDSGTGELFF.

The rearrangement joins TRBV12-3 or TRBV12-4 to TRBJ1-1; D not resolved. V was trimmed by 9 bases and J by 1 base, leaving 9 bases between them. CDR3 size: 12 residues. The CDR3 DNA reads TGTGCCAGGAAACGGAGGAACACTGAAGCTTTCTTT. This encodes CARKRRNTEAFF.

The DNA of the CDR3 is TGTGCCAGCAGCCGAAAGACAGCTATCTCCTACGAGCAGTACTTC. Amino acid sequence: CASSRKTAISYEQYF. The chain links TRBV5-4 to TRBJ2-7, with a weak D call TRBD1 (5 bases). V lost 4 bases to trimming and J lost 0 bases, with 14 bases between them. This CDR3 spans 15 amino acids. Germline-derived CDR1 and CDR2 are SGHNT and YYREEE (reference sequence).

The chain links TRBV2 to TRBJ2-7; the match to TRBD2 covers 9 bases. The CDR3 spans 14 residues. CDR1 and CDR2 (germline): SNHLY, FYNNEI. Trimming took 6 bases from V and 6 from J; bases not matched to a gene: 9. CDR3 bases: TGTGCCAGCAGACCGCCTGCGGGAGGGTTCGAGCAGTACTTC. Translated, it gives CASRPPAGGFEQYF.

The chain couples TRBV10-3 to TRBJ1-1; no clear D gene. Trimming stripped 10 bases from V and 4 bases from J, with 16 bases between. The CDR3 has 13 residues. Germline CDR1 and CDR2: ENHRY and SYGVKD. This CDR3 reads CATQTGAGTEAFF. The CDR3, as DNA: TGTGCCACCCAGACGGGTGCGGGCACTGAAGCTTTCTTT.

The chain is built from TRBV11-3 and TRBJ2-7; D may be TRBD1 (6 bases). Germline V gene data show CDR1 as SGHNT and CDR2 as YENEEA. The CDR3 length is 14 residues. Trimming stripped 5 bases from V and 1 base from J, with 12 bases between. As DNA, the CDR3 is TGTGCCAGCAGCAGAGGGGGAACTTCCTACGAGCAGTACTTC. Its translation is CASSRGGTSYEQYF. The full variable domain, completed using reference TRBV11-3 and TRBJ2-7, is EAGVVQSPRYKIIEKKQPVAFWCNPISGHNTLYWYLQNLGQGPELLIRYENEEAVDDSQLPKDRFSAERLKGVDSTLKIQPAELGDSAVYLCASSRGGTSYEQYFGPGTRLTVT.

The genes are TRBV28 and TRBJ2-3, with 11 bases that match TRBD2. Per the germline V gene, CDR1 is MDHEN and CDR2 is SYDVKM. This CDR3 contains 19 residues. The J segment lost 4 bases and the V segment lost 6 bases, leaving 18 bases of the junction unmatched. Here the CDR3 DNA reads TGTGCCAGCAGCCTGGCGCTTGTAGCGGGAGGGCCATCCCCAGATACGCAGTATTTT. Translation gives CASSLALVAGGPSPDTQYF.

This chain uses TRBV10-3 with TRBJ1-3; D is unclear. CDR1 and CDR2 (germline): ENHRY, SYGVKD. The germline V and J ends were trimmed by 4 bases and 0 bases, with 7 bases remaining between them. There are 14 residues in the CDR3. The CDR3 loop is CAISVDISGNTIYF. CDR3 bases: TGTGCCATCAGTGTCGACATCTCTGGAAACACCATATATTTT.

The CDR3 DNA reads as TGTGCCAGCAGCTTAGGGGTAGGGACAAACAATCAGCCCCAGCATTTT. It yields the protein CASSLGVGTNNQPQHF. The chain uses TRBV7-2 and TRBJ1-5; possibly TRBD1 for D (6 bases). There are 16 residues in the CDR3. Germline assignment: CDR1 SGHTA and CDR2 FQGNSA. Trimming removed 1 base at V and 3 bases at J, with 13 bases between.

This rearrangement joins TRBV7-8 to TRBJ2-3; unclear D gene. V was trimmed by 4 bases and J by 4 bases, leaving 15 bases between them. The germline V gene encodes CDR1 SGHVS and CDR2 FQNEAQ. There are 15 residues in the CDR3. CDR3 bases: TGTGCCAGCAGCTCCCAGCCACAGTCTCCAGATACGCAGTATTTT. Translating gives CASSSQPQSPDTQYF.

This clone was seen a single time. The V gene is TRBV25-1, the J gene TRBJ1-6; D is unresolved. CDR3 length equals 13 residues. Germline V gene data show CDR1 as MGHDK and CDR2 as SYGVNS. V lost 4 bases, J lost 8 bases, and 9 bases lay in between. CDR3 region: CASSVAPDSPLHF. CDR3 nucleotides: TGTGCCAGCAGTGTGGCTCCCGATTCACCCCTCCACTTT. The complete variable domain, with remaining parts taken from reference TRBV25-1 and TRBJ1-6, reads EADIYQTPRYLVIGTGKKITLECSQTMGHDKMYWYQQDPGMELHLIHYSYGVNSTEKGDLSSESTVSRIRTEHFPLTLESARPSHTSQYLCASSVAPDSPLHFGNGTRLTVT.

This chain joins TRBV7-8 and TRBJ1-5, with 11 bases identical to TRBD1. Per the germline V gene, CDR1 is SGHVS and CDR2 is FQNEAQ. Losses at the gene ends were 5 bases for V and 6 bases for J; bases not matched to a gene: 6. There are 15 residues in the CDR3. CDR3 sequence (DNA): TGTGCCAGCAGCCCCGGACAGGGGGCTAGTCAGCCCCAGCATTTT. It is translated as CASSPGQGASQPQHF.

The chain carries TRBV12-3 or TRBV12-4 and TRBJ1-2; D gene uncertain. Trimming removed 3 bases at V and 3 bases at J, with 8 bases between. The CDR3 loop spans 13 amino acids. CDR3 in DNA: TGTGCCAGCAGTTTTCGGGGTTACTATGGCTACACCTTC. Amino acids: CASSFRGYYGYTF.